This record concerns one T cell receptor beta chain sequence. The assay was immunoSEQ multiplex PCR, and TCRdb's table has in-frame clones only and misses some. The data hold about 130,000 clones, with approximately 89% observed a single time. This entry is derived from a study of blood T cell repertoires in COVID-19. Study-wide background: COVID-19 samples collected from the United States, Italy and Spain covered acute and convalescent phases. PBMCs, B-cell-depleted T cells, or T cells were the source of the cDNA or gDNA that made up the material.

The clonotype comes from a man in his forties or fifties with acute or convalescent COVID-19. The material sequenced was peripheral blood.

The CDR3 coding sequence is TGTGCCAGCAGTCCGAGCATTAAAGCTTTCTTT. It translates to CASSPSIKAFF. The rearrangement links TRBV7-9 to TRBJ1-1; D gene ambiguous. The CDR3 consists of 11 residues. Germline CDR1 SEHNR, CDR2 FQNEAQ (reference sequence). V was cut by 6 bases and J by 9 bases, with 11 bases left in between.